Below are 8 T cell receptor beta chains sequenced from a single sample in a study of cytomegalovirus exposure and HLA in healthy donors. With 60 Vbeta and 13 Jbeta primers, the PCR was carried out. Method: immunoSEQ multiplex PCR; TCRdb's copy keeps in-frame clones and lacks some. Its clone listing holds 50,000 or so clones. Input material: PBMCs. These receptors all stem from a woman aged 60 to 75 in good health and CMV-seropositive.

The chain carries TRBV7-9 and TRBJ1-1; no reliable D call. The CDR3 has 12 residues. V gave up 0 bases and J gave up 7 bases, with 6 bases separating them. Germline-derived CDR1 and CDR2 are SEHNR and FQNEAQ (reference sequence). The CDR3 DNA is TGTGCCAGCAGCTTAGCGCTAAGTGAAGCTTTCTTT. Residues: CASSLALSEAFF.

The V gene is TRBV29-1, the J gene TRBJ2-7; TRBD2 matches 9 bases. Germline CDR1 and CDR2: SQVTM and ANQGSEA. After removal of 4 bases from V and 5 bases from J, the junction contained 0 bases not matched to a gene. CDR3 size: 11 residues. The CDR3 here is CSVGTSDEQYF. As DNA, the CDR3 is TGCAGCGTTGGGACTAGCGACGAGCAGTACTTC.

This chain uses TRBV7-9 with TRBJ2-7; 8 nucleotides agree with TRBD1. Looked up from germline, CDR1 is SEHNR and CDR2 is FQNEAQ (reference sequence). The CDR3 runs 16 residues. V was pared by 4 bases and J by 0 bases, with 8 bases of the junction left unmatched. DNA of the CDR3: TGTGCCAGCAGCTCCATCGTCACAGGGGGCTCCTACGAGCAGTACTTC. It translates to CASSSIVTGGSYEQYF.

This sequence joins TRBV6-1 and TRBJ1-6; 9 positions agree with TRBD1. Germline CDR1 and CDR2: MNHNS and SASEGT. V lost 6 bases to trimming and J lost 10 bases; unmatched junction nucleotides: 10. The CDR3 has 15 residues. CDR3 bases: TGTGCCAGCAGCCCATATGGGACAGGGTTATCACCCCTCCACTTT. It specifies CASSPYGTGLSPLHF.

The chain has TRBV13 and TRBJ2-7; tentative D call: TRBD2 (6 bases). The CDR3 consists of 16 residues. Germline values: CDR1 PRHDT, CDR2 FYEKMQ (reference sequence). Deletions cut 2 bases from V and 2 bases from J, with 16 bases between. The DNA for the CDR3 is TGTGCCAGCAGCTTATCCCCCTCCGGGGAGGCCTACGAGCAGTACTTC. This codes for CASSLSPSGEAYEQYF.

This rearrangement joins TRBV5-1 to TRBJ2-2; D might be TRBD1 (5 bases). The CDR3 covers 16 residues. From germline, CDR1 is SGHRS and CDR2 YFSETQ. With 2 bases removed from V and 0 bases from J, the gap between germline ends came to 11 bases. As DNA, the CDR3 is TGCGCCAGCAGCTTTCCCGACAGACCGAACACCGGGGAGCTGTTTTTT. Protein: CASSFPDRPNTGELFF. The variable domain in full, with the rest retrieved from reference TRBV5-1 and TRBJ2-2, is KAGVTQTPRYLIKTRGQQVTLSCSPISGHRSVSWYQQTPGQGLQFLFEYFSETQRNKGNFPGRFSGRQFSNSRSEMNVSTLELGDSALYLCASSFPDRPNTGELFFGEGSRLTVL.

The V and J genes are TRBV5-4 and TRBJ1-6, with D tentatively TRBD1 (5 bases). Per germline, CDR1 SGHNT and CDR2 YYREEE (reference sequence). The V and J ends lost 4 bases and 5 bases respectively, with 10 bases between them. CDR3 size: 14 residues. CDR3 DNA: TGTGCCAGCAGCCTAGACAGCAATAATTCACCCCTCCACTTT. Residues: CASSLDSNNSPLHF.

The V call is TRBV6-1, the J call TRBJ2-5; perhaps TRBD2 as D (7 bases). Germline V gives CDR1 MNHNS, CDR2 SASEGT. V shed 8 bases and J shed 4 bases, with 20 bases lying between them. The CDR3 spans 15 residues. CDR3 DNA: TGTGCCAGCGCTTTTAGGACAGCGGGGCGAGAGACCCAGTACTTC. Its translation: CASAFRTAGRETQYF.